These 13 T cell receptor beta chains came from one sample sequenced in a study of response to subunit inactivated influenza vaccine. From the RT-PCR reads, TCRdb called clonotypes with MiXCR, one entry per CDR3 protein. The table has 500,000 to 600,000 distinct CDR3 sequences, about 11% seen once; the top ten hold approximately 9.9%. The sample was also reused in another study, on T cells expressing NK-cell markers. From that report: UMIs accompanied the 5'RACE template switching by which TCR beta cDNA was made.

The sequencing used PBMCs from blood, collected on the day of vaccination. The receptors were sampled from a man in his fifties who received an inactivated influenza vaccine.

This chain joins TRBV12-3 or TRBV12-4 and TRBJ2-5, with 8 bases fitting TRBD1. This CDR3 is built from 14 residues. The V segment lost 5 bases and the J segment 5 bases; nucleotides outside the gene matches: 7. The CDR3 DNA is TGTGCCAGCAGTCCAGGGGGCCCAGCGGAGACCCAGTACTTC. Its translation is CASSPGGPAETQYF.

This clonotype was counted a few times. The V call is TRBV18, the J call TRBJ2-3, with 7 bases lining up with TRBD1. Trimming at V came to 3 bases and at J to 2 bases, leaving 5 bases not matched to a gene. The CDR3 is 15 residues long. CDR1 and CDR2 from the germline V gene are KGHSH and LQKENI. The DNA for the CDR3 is TGTGCCAGCTCACCGACAGGGATCGTCACAGATACGCAGTATTTT. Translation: CASSPTGIVTDTQYF.

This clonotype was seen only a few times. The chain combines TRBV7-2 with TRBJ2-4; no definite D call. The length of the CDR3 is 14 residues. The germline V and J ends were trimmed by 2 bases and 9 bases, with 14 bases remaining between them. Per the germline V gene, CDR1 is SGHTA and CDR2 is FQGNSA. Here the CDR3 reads CASSLNGRGGIQYF. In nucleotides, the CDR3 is TGTGCCAGCAGCTTAAATGGTCGAGGTGGCATTCAGTACTTC.

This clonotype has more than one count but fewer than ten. CDR3 amino acids: CASSQEGQGFYGYTF. CDR3 nucleotides: TGTGCCAGCAGCCAAGAGGGACAGGGGTTCTATGGCTACACCTTC. The chain links TRBV4-2 to TRBJ1-2; TRBD1 aligns across 10 bases. The CDR3 runs 15 residues. J lost 4 bases, V lost 0 bases, and 2 bases had no gene match. Germline V gives CDR1 LGHNA, CDR2 YNFKEQ.

Here the CDR3 reads CASSQGTPPEYEQYF. CDR3 coding DNA: TGCGCCAGCAGCCAAGGGACACCACCAGAGTACGAGCAGTACTTC. The J gene is TRBJ2-7, the V gene TRBV4-3, with TRBD1 as a possible D gene (5 bases). CDR3 length equals 15 residues. Germline lookup yields CDR1 LGHNA and CDR2 YSLEER. Deletions cut 1 base from V and 4 bases from J, with 14 bases between.

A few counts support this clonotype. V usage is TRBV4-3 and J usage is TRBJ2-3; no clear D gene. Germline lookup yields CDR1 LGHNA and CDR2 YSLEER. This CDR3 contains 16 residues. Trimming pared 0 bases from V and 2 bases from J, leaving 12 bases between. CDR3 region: CASSQDQTDDTDTQYF. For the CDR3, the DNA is TGCGCCAGCAGCCAAGATCAGACGGACGACACAGATACGCAGTATTTT.

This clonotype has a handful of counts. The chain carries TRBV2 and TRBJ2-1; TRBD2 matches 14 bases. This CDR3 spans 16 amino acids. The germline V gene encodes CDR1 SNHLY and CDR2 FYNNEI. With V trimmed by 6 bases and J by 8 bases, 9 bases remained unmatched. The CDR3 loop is CASRDVGLAGDYEQFF. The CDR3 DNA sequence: TGTGCCAGCAGGGATGTGGGACTAGCGGGGGATTATGAGCAGTTCTTC.

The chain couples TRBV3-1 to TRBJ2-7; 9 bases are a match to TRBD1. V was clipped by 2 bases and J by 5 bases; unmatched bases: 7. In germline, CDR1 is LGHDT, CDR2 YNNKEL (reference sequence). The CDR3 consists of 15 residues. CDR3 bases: TGTGCCAGCAGCCAAATCTGGACAGGGGACCACGAGCAGTACTTC. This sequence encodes CASSQIWTGDHEQYF.

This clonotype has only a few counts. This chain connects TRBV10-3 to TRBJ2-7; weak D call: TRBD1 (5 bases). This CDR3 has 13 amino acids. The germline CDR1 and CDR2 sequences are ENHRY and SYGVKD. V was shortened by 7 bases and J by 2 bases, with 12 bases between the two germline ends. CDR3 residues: CAIKGADAYEQYF. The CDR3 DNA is TGTGCCATCAAAGGGGCAGACGCCTACGAGCAGTACTTC.

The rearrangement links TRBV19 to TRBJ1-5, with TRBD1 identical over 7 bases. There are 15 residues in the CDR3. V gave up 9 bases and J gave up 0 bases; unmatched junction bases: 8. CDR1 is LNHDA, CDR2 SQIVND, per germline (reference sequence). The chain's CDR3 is CASGTARNSNQPQHF. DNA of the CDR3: TGTGCCAGCGGGACAGCCCGTAATAGCAATCAGCCCCAGCATTTT.

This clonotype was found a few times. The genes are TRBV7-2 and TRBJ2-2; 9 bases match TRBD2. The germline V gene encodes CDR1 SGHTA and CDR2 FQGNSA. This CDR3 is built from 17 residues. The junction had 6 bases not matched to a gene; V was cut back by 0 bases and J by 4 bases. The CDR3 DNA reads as TGTGCCAGCAGCTTAGCAAGCGGGGGGCGCGTCACCGGGGAGCTGTTTTTT. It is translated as CASSLASGGRVTGELFF.

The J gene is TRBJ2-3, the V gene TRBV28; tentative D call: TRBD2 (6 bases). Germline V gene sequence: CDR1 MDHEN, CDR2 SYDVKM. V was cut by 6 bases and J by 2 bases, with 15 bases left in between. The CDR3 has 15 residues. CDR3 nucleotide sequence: TGTGCCAGCAGCTCCGGGACTCTTACCACAGATACGCAGTATTTT. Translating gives CASSSGTLTTDTQYF.

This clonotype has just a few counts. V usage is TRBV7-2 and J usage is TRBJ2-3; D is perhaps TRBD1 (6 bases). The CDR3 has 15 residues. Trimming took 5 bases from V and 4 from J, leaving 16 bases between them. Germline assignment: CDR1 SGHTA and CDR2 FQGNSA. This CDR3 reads CASSLQQGVADTQYF. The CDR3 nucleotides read TGTGCCAGCAGCCTCCAACAGGGAGTGGCAGATACGCAGTATTTT. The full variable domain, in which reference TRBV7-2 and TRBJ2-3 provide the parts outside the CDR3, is GAGVSQSPSNKVTEKGKDVELRCDPISGHTALYWYRQSLGQGLEFLIYFQGNSAPDKSGLPSDRFSAERTGGSVSTLTIQRTQQEDSAVYLCASSLQQGVADTQYFGPGTRLTVL.